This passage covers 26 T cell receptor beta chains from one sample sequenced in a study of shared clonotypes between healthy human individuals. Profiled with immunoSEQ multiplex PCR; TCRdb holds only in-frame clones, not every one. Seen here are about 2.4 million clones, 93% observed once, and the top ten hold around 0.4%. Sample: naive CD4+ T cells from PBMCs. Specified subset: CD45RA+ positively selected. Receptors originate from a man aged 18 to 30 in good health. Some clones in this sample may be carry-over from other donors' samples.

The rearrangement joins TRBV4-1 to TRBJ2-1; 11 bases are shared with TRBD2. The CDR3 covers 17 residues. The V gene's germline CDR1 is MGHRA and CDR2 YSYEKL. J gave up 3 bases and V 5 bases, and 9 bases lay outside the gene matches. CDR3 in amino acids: CASSNRGSGRDYNEQFF. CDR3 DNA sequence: TGCGCCAGCAGCAACCGGGGTAGCGGGAGGGACTACAATGAGCAGTTCTTC.

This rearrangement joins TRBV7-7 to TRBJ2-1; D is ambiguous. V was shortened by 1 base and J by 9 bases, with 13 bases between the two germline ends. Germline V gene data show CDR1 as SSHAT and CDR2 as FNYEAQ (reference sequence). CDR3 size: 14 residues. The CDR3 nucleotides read TGTGCCAGCAGCTTAGAACTTGCCGGAAGTGAGCAGTTCTTC. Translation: CASSLELAGSEQFF. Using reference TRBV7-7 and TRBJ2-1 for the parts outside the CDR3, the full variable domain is GAGVSQSPRYKVTKRGQDVTLRCDPISSHATLYWYQQALGQGPEFLTYFNYEAQPDKSGLPSDRFSAERPEGSISTLTIQRTEQRDSAMYRCASSLELAGSEQFFGPGTRLTVL.

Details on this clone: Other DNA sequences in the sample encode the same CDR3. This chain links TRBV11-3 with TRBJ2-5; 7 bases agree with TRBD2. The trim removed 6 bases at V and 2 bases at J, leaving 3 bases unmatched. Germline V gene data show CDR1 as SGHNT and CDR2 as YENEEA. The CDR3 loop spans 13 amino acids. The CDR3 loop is CASSSGLQETQYF. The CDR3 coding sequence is TGTGCCAGCAGTTCGGGACTACAAGAGACCCAGTACTTC.

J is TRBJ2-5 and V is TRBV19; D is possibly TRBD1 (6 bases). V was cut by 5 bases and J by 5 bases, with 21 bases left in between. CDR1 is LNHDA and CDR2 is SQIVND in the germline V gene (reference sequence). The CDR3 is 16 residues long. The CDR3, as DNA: TGTGCCAGTAGTCCCCGGCCTGATAGCCAGGGGGAGACCCAGTACTTC. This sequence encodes CASSPRPDSQGETQYF.

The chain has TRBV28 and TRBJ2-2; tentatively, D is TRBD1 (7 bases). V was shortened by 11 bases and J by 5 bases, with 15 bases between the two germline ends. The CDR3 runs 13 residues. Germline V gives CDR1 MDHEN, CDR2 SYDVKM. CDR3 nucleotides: TGTGCCGGGAGGACAGGTGGGACCGGGGAGCTGTTTTTT. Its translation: CAGRTGGTGELFF.

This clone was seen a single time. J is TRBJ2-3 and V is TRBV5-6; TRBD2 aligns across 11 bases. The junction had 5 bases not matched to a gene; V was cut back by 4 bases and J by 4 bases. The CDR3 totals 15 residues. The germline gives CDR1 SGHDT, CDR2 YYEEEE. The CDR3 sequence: CASSALTSGADTQYF. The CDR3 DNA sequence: TGTGCCAGCAGCGCCCTGACTAGCGGGGCAGATACGCAGTATTTT.

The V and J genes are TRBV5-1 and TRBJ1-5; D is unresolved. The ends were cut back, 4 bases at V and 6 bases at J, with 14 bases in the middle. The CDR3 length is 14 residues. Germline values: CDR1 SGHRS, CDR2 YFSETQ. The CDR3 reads CASSEAVGGQPQHF. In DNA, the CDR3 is TGCGCCAGCAGCGAGGCGGTAGGTGGTCAGCCCCAGCATTTT.

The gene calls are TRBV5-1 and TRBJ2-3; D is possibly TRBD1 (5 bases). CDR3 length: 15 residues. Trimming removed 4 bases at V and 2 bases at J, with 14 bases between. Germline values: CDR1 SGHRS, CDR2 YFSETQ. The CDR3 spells CASSTDSSSTDTQYF. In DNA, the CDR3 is TGCGCCAGCAGCACAGACAGTTCCTCCACAGATACGCAGTATTTT.

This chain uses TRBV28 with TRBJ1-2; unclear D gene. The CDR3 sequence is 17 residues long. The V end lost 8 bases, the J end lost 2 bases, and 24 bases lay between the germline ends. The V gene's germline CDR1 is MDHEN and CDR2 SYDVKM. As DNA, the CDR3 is TGTGCCAGCCTAGAGCCTGCGGGCTCCACGGCGAACTATGGCTACACCTTC. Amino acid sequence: CASLEPAGSTANYGYTF.

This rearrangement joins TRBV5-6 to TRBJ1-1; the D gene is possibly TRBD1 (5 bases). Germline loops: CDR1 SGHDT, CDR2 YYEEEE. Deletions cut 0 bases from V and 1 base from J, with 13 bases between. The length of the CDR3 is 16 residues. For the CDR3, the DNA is TGTGCCAGCAGCTTGGTAGGGGCTGGTGGGAACACTGAAGCTTTCTTT. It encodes CASSLVGAGGNTEAFF.

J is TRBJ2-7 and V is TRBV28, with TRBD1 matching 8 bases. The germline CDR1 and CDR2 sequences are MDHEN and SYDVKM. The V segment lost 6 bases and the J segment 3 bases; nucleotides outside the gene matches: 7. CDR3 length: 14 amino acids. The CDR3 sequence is CASSGQGGSYEQYF. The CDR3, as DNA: TGTGCCAGCAGCGGACAGGGTGGGAGCTACGAGCAGTACTTC.

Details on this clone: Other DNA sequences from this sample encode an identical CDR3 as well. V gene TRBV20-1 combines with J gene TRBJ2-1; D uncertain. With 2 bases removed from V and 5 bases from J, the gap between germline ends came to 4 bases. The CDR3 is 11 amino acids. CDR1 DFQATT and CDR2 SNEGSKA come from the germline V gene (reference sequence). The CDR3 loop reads CSARTDNEQFF. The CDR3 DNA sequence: TGCAGTGCTAGAACCGACAATGAGCAGTTCTTC.

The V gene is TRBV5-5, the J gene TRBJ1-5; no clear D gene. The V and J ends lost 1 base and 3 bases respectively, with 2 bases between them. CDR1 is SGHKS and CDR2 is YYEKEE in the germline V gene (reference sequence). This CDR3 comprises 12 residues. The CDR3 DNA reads TGTGCCAGCAGCTTGTCCAATCAGCCCCAGCATTTT. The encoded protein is CASSLSNQPQHF.

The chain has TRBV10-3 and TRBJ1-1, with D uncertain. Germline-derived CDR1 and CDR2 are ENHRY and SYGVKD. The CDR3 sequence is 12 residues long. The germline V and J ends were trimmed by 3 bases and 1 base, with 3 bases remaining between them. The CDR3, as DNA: TGTGCCATCAGTGAACAGAACACTGAAGCTTTCTTT. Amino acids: CAISEQNTEAFF.

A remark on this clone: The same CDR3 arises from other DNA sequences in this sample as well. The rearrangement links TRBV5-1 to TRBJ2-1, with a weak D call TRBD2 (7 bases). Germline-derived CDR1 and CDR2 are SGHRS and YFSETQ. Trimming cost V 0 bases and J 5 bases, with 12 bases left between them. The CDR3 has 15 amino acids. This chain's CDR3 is CASSLVAGANNEQFF. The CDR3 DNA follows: TGCGCCAGCAGCTTGGTTGCGGGGGCGAACAATGAGCAGTTCTTC.

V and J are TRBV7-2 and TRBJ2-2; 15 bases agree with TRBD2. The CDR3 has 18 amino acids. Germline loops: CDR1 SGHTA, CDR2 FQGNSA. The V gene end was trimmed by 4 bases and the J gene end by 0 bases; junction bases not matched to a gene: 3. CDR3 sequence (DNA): TGTGCCAGCAGCTACGGGACTAGCGGGAGGTCGAACACCGGGGAGCTGTTTTTT. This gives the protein CASSYGTSGRSNTGELFF.

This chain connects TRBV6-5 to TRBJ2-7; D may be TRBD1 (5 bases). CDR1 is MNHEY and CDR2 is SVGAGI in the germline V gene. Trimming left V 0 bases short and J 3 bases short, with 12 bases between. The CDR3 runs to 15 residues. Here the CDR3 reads CASSYSSGRGYEQYF. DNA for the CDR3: TGTGCCAGCAGTTACTCGTCAGGAAGGGGCTACGAGCAGTACTTC.

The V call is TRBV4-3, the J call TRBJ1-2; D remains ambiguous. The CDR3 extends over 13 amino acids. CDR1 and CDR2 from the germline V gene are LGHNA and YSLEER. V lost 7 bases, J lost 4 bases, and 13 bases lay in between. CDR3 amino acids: CASTLEVGYGYTF. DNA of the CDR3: TGCGCCAGCACCCTTGAAGTTGGCTATGGCTACACCTTC.

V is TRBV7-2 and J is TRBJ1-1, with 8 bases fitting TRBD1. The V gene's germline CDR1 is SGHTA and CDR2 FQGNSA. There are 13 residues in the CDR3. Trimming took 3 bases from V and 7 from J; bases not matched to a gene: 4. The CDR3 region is CASSFRDRSEAFF. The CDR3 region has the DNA TGTGCCAGCAGCTTCCGGGACAGGAGTGAAGCTTTCTTT.

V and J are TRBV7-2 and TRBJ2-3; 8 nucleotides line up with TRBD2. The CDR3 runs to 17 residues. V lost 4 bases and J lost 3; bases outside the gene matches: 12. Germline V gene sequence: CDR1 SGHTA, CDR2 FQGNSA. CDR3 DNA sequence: TGTGCCAGCAGCTGGGGGGGAGCGGGAGTGATTACAGATACGCAGTATTTT. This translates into CASSWGGAGVITDTQYF.

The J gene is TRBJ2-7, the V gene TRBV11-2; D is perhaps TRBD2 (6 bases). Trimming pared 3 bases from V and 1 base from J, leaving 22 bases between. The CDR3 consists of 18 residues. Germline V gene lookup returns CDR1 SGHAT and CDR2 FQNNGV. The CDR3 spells CASSFEGSAGRTSYEQYF. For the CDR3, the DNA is TGTGCCAGCAGCTTTGAAGGTTCCGCCGGGAGAACTTCCTACGAGCAGTACTTC.

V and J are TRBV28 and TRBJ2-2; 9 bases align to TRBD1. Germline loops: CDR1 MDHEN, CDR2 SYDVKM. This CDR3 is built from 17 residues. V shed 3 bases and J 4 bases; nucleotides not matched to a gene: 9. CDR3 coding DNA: TGTGCCAGCAGTTTGGGGCCGGACAGGGGTGGCACCGGGGAGCTGTTTTTT. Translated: CASSLGPDRGGTGELFF.

CDR3 region: CASSLSTGGDEQYF. CDR3 sequence (DNA): TGTGCCAGCAGTTTATCGACGGGTGGGGACGAGCAGTACTTC. This chain connects TRBV27 to TRBJ2-7, with D hard to call. This CDR3 comprises 14 residues. Trimming took 0 bases from V and 5 from J, leaving 11 bases between them. Germline V gene sequence: CDR1 MNHEY, CDR2 SMNVEV (reference sequence).

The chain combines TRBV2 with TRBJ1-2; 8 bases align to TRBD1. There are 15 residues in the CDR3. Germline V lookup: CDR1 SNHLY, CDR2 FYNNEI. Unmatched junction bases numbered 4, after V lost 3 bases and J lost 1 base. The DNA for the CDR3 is TGTGCCAGCAGTGAGAGGACAGGGAATAACTATGGCTACACCTTC. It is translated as CASSERTGNNYGYTF.

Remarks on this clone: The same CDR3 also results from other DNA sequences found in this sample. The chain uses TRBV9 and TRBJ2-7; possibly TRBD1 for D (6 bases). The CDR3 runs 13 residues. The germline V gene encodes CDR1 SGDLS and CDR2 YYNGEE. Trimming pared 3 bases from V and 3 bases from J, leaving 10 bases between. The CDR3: CASSGTVSYEQYF. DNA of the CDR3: TGTGCCAGCAGCGGGACAGTAAGCTACGAGCAGTACTTC.

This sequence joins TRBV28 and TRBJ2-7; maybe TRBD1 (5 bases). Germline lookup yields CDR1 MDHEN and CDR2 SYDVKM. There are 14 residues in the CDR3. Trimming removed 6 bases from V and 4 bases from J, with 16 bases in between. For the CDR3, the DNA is TGTGCCAGCAGGGGCAGTTGGGGCCCATACGAGCAGTACTTC. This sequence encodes CASRGSWGPYEQYF.